This T cell receptor beta chain is drawn from a study of blood T cell repertoires in COVID-19. Study overall: COVID-19 samples from acute and convalescent phases originated in the United States, Italy and Spain.

A single count supports this clone. The CDR3 length is 14 residues. Germline V lookup: CDR1 SNHLY, CDR2 FYNNEI. J gave up 0 bases and V 9 bases, and 8 bases lay outside the gene matches. In the original analysis: By means of reference gene primer amplification, nucleated cell counts were estimated. The assay was immunoSEQ multiplex PCR, and TCRdb's table has in-frame clones only and misses some. The DNA was the basis for D and trimming; V, J and clone size are from that table. The sample holds 150,000 to 200,000 clones, roughly 85% seen once. This chain joins TRBV2 and TRBJ2-7; TRBD1 matches 7 bases. The sequence was collected from a human donor in a cohort sampled during active COVID-19. The sequenced sample was peripheral blood. CDR3 bases: TGTGCCAGTGTGACAGGGCCTAGCTCCTACGAGCAGTACTTC. Its protein is CASVTGPSSYEQYF.